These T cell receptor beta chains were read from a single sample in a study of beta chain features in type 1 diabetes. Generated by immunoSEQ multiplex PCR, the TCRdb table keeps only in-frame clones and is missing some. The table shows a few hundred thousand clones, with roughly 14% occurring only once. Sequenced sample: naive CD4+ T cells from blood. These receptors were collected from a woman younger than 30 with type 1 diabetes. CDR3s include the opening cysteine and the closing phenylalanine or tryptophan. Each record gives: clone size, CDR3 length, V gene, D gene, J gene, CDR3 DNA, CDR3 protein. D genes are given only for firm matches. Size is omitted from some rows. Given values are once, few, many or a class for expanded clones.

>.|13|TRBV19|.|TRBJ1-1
TGTGCCAGTAGTATGACAACACTCACTGAAGCTTTCTTT
CASSMTTLTEAFF
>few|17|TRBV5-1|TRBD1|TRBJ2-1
TGCGCCAGCAGCTCCACAGGGGGCCGTGGGTCCTACAATGAGCAGTTCTTC
CASSSTGGRGSYNEQFF
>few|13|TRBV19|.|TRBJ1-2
TGTGCCAGTAGTATTGGCGAGGCCTATGGCTACACCTTC
CASSIGEAYGYTF
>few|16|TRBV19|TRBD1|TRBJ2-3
TGTGCCAGTAGAAGAAGAACAGGGGGCGGGTGGGATACGCAGTATTTT
CASRRRTGGGWDTQYF
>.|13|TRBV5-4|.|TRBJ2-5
TGTGCCAGCAGCTTACGGGGAAGAGAGACCCAGTACTTC
CASSLRGRETQYF
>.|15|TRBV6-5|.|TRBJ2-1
TGTGCCAGCAGTTTATCCGGGACTCTTCATAATGAGCAGTTCTTC
CASSLSGTLHNEQFF
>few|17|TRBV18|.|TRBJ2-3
TGTGCCAGCTCACCGGAGGGGACAGCCTCAAACACAGATACGCAGTATTTT
CASSPEGTASNTDTQYF
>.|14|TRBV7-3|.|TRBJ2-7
TGTGCCAGCAGCGTTACAGGTTCTTCCTACGAGCAGTACTTC
CASSVTGSSYEQYF
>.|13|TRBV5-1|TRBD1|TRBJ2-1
TGCGCCAGCGGGGGACAGGGGGAAAATGAGCAGTTCTTC
CASGGQGENEQFF
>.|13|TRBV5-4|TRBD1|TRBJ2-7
TGTGCCAGCAGCTTGCCAGGGGGCGGGGAGCAGTACTTC
CASSLPGGGEQYF
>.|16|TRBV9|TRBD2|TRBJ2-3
TGTGCCAGCAGCTCTCGCGGGAGAGTGGGTTGGGATACGCAGTATTTT
CASSSRGRVGWDTQYF
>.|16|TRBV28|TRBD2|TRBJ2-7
TGTGCCAGCAGGGATGAAGGACTAGCGGGGTCGTACGAGCAGTACTTC
CASRDEGLAGSYEQYF
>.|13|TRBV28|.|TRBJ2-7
TGTGCCAGCAGTTTAGAGGTTCCCTACGAGCAGTACTTC
CASSLEVPYEQYF
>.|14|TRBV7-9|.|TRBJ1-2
TGTGCCAGCAGCTTAGCCGACAATTTAAGAGGCTACACCTTC
CASSLADNLRGYTF
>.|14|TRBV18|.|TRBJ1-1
TGTGCCAGCTCACCGCAGGACATGAACACTGAAGCTTTCTTT
CASSPQDMNTEAFF
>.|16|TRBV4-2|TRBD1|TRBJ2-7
TGTGCCAGCAGCCCGAGCTTGGGGGACAGGGGCGACGAGCAGTACTTC
CASSPSLGDRGDEQYF
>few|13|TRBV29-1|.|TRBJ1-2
TGCAGCGTTGGTGGACAAGCTAACTATGGCTACACCTTC
CSVGGQANYGYTF
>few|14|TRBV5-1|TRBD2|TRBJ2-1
TGCGCCAGCAGCTCAATAGCGGGACACAATGAGCAGTTCTTC
CASSSIAGHNEQFF
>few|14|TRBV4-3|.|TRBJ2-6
TGCGCCAGCAGCAGCAACTCTGGGGCCAACGTCCTGACTTTC
CASSSNSGANVLTF
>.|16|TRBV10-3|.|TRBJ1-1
TGTGCCATCAGTGAGGACAGATGGAGTTTGAACACTGAAGCTTTCTTT
CAISEDRWSLNTEAFF
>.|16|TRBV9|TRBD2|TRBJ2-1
TGTGCCAGCAGCGTAGCTCCACTAGCGGGAGGTAATGAGCAGTTCTTC
CASSVAPLAGGNEQFF
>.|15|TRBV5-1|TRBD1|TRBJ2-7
TGCGCCAGCAGCACTGGGACAGGGGGCTCCTACGAGCAGTACTTC
CASSTGTGGSYEQYF
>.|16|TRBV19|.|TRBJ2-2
TGTGCCAGTAGTATAGATTTTGGCCCCCCGCCCGGGGAGCTGTTTTTT
CASSIDFGPPPGELFF
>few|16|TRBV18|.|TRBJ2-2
TGTGCCAGCTCACGAAGATTAGACGGGTTCACCGGGGAGCTGTTTTTT
CASSRRLDGFTGELFF
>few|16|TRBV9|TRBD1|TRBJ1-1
TGTGCCAGCAGCGCGACAGGGAAGAGGGTCGGCATGAAAGCTTTCTTT
CASSATGKRVGMKAFF
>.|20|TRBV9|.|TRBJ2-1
TGTGCCAGCAGCCCCCGGACTATCCTTTATTGTAGGAGCTCCTACAATGAGCAGTTCTTC
CASSPRTILYCRSSYNEQFF
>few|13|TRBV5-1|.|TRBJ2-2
TGCGCCAGCAGCTCCGCGAACACCGGGGAGCTGTTTTTT
CASSSANTGELFF
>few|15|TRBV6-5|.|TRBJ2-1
TGTGCCAGCAGTCGGAGCAGTGTCTCCTACAATGAGCAGTTCTTC
CASSRSSVSYNEQFF
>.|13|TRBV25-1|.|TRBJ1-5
TGTGCCAGCAGTGGGTACATCGGGCAGCCCCAGCATTTT
CASSGYIGQPQHF
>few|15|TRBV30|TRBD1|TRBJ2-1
TGTGCCTGGAGTGTAAGGCTCGACAGGGCGAATGAGCAGTTCTTC
CAWSVRLDRANEQFF
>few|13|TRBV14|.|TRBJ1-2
TGTGCCAGCAGCCAAGACGAGGGCTATGGCTACACCTTC
CASSQDEGYGYTF
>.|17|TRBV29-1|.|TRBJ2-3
TGCAGCGTTGAACTGCCAGGAACCCGATATAGCACAGATACGCAGTATTTT
CSVELPGTRYSTDTQYF
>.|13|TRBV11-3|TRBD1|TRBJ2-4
TGTGCCAGCAGCTTAGGGACAGGGGACATTCAGTACTTC
CASSLGTGDIQYF
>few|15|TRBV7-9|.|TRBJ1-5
TGTGCCAGCAGCCGACAAGGGGTGCGCAATCAGCCCCAGCATTTT
CASSRQGVRNQPQHF
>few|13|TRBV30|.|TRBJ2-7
TGTGCCTGGAGTCTGCTAGCCAGCTACGAGCAGTACTTC
CAWSLLASYEQYF
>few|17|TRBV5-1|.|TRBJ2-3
TGCGCCAGCAGCTTGGCCCGAGTAGGGGATGGCACAGATACGCAGTATTTT
CASSLARVGDGTDTQYF